A single sample is the source of the 8 T cell receptor beta chains below, sequenced in a study of T cells expressing NK-cell markers. Each CDR3 protein gets one entry in TCRdb, which reprocessed the 5' RACE reads and gives no DNA. Here the sample table reports roughly 150,000 distinct CDR3 sequences. Material: blood T cells: a sorted CD56 or NKG2C T cell subset, CD4+ or CD8+ T cells, or bulk PBMC T cells (not recorded which). These receptors all come from a man aged 18 to 69 in good health.

The gene calls are TRBV4-1 and TRBJ2-3; checking the TCRdb D call of TRBD2 is not possible without DNA. This CDR3 is built from 16 residues. CDR1 and CDR2 from the germline V gene are MGHRA and YSYEKL. The CDR3 region is CASSQVSGLGVPTQYF.

J is TRBJ1-6 and V is TRBV28; the TRBD1 assignment by TCRdb is unverifiable without DNA. From germline, CDR1 is MDHEN and CDR2 SYDVKM. CDR3 length equals 16 residues. CDR3 sequence: CASSEGGGWGNSPLHF.

This chain links TRBV7-9 with TRBJ1-2; TCRdb gives TRBD1 as the D gene, but with no DNA this cannot be confirmed. The germline V gene encodes CDR1 SEHNR and CDR2 FQNEAQ (reference sequence). CDR3 length equals 14 residues. CDR3 protein: CASSSTGQGYGYTF.

CDR3 sequence reads: CASSLEGTSYEQYF. The chain uses TRBV27 and TRBJ2-7; the TCRdb call, TRBD1, lacks DNA for checking. Germline-derived CDR1 and CDR2 are MNHEY and SMNVEV (reference sequence). This CDR3 comprises 14 residues.

The gene calls are TRBV12-3 or TRBV12-4 and TRBJ1-2; absent DNA, TCRdb's TRBD1 call cannot be checked. CDR3 length: 13 residues. CDR3 sequence: CASSFPSGYGYTF.

This chain links TRBV7-9 with TRBJ1-1. From germline, CDR1 is SEHNR and CDR2 FQNEAQ (reference sequence). The CDR3 contains 14 residues. The CDR3 reads CASSLGSDPLDAFF.

The rearrangement joins TRBV9 to TRBJ2-3; TCRdb names TRBD1, which stays unverified in the absence of DNA. The CDR3 is 16 residues long. CDR1 is SGDLS, CDR2 YYNGEE, per germline. This CDR3 is CASSVSNGGASDTQYF.

The genes are TRBV5-6 and TRBJ2-7; there is no DNA to check the TCRdb D call of TRBD2. The CDR3 is 17 amino acids. From germline, CDR1 is SGHDT and CDR2 YYEEEE. CDR3 protein: CASSEGLAGGAAYEQYF.